The 12 T cell receptor beta chains reported below all come from one sample, sequenced in a study of T cell repertoires in cytomegalovirus infection. Each CDR3 protein is one row after TCRdb ran MiXCR on the reads. This table holds about 830,000 distinct CDR3 sequences, approximately 30% found once. The antigens these receptors bind are not known. Here the sequenced sample was cultured CD8+ T cells from PBMCs, taken from culture after CMV antigen stimulation. These TCRs come from a human donor in good health (CMV status not recorded). Some clones in this sample may be carry-over from other donors' samples.

This clonotype was seen more than once but under ten times. This sequence joins TRBV7-2 and TRBJ2-3, with 8 nucleotides matching TRBD2. Germline V CDR1 and CDR2: SGHTA, FQGNSA. Losses at the gene ends were 5 bases for V and 4 bases for J; bases not matched to a gene: 14. The CDR3 runs 17 residues. CDR3 DNA: TGTGCCAGCAGCCCGGATGGGACTAGGAAGGATTCAGATACGCAGTATTTT. Translated, it gives CASSPDGTRKDSDTQYF.

The rearrangement links TRBV15 to TRBJ1-2, with 9 nucleotides matching TRBD1. V lost 4 bases to trimming and J lost 5 bases; unmatched junction nucleotides: 5. Germline V gene sequence: CDR1 LNHNV, CDR2 YYDKDF (reference sequence). The CDR3 is made up of 14 amino acids. The CDR3 DNA reads as TGTGCCACCAGCAATGGACAGGGGAGGTATGGCTACACCTTC. The encoded protein is CATSNGQGRYGYTF.

This chain joins TRBV10-3 and TRBJ2-7; TRBD1 matches 9 bases. The germline V gene has CDR1 ENHRY and CDR2 SYGVKD. J was trimmed by 2 bases and V by 6 bases; bases with no gene match: 11. The CDR3 has 16 residues. The CDR3 nucleotides are TGTGCCATCAGGATTCAATCCGGGACAGGGACCTACGAGCAGTACTTC. Translated: CAIRIQSGTGTYEQYF.

This rearrangement joins TRBV19 to TRBJ1-1; D is unresolved. This CDR3 region has 11 residues. V shed 4 bases and J shed 6 bases, with 6 bases lying between them. CDR1 and CDR2 (germline): LNHDA, SQIVND (reference sequence). CDR3 sequence (DNA): TGTGCCAGTAGTAAAGGTCCTGAAGCTTTCTTT. This encodes CASSKGPEAFF.

There are many counts of this clonotype. The rearrangement uses TRBV7-2 and TRBJ1-1; D gene ambiguous. The CDR3 runs 16 residues. Germline V gives CDR1 SGHTA, CDR2 FQGNSA. V lost 5 bases and J 2 bases, leaving 18 bases between the germline ends. The CDR3 sequence: CASSLNNGRINTEAFF. In DNA form, the CDR3 reads TGTGCCAGCAGCCTAAATAACGGACGGATTAACACTGAAGCTTTCTTT.

As regards this clonotype: The junction and the germline gene differ at one end; a read error may be behind it. The gene calls are TRBV4-1 and TRBJ1-3; tentative D call: TRBD1 (6 bases). This CDR3 contains 13 residues. Germline V gene sequence: CDR1 MGHRA, CDR2 YSYEKL. The CDR3 sequence: CASSQLRGRPRNF. The CDR3 bases are TGCGCCAGCAGCCAACTCAGGGGAAGGCCTCGAAATTTT.

The genes are TRBV19 and TRBJ1-6; no clear D. The CDR3 has 14 residues. Germline CDR1 is LNHDA and CDR2 is SQIVND (reference sequence). The V end was cut by 3 bases, the J end by 3 bases, with 6 bases between. The CDR3 DNA follows: TGTGCCAGTAGTATTCAGGTCTATAATTCACCCCTCCACTTT. Protein product: CASSIQVYNSPLHF.

This clonotype was found a few times. The chain links TRBV7-8 to TRBJ2-1; TRBD2 agrees at 10 bases. CDR3 size: 14 residues. J lost 5 bases, V lost 6 bases, and 4 bases had no gene match. Per the germline V gene, CDR1 is SGHVS and CDR2 is FQNEAQ. The CDR3 here is CASSSSGGNNEQFF. In nucleotides, the CDR3 is TGTGCCAGCAGTTCTAGCGGGGGAAACAATGAGCAGTTCTTC.

This clonotype has ten or more counts. The rearrangement joins TRBV7-2 to TRBJ2-5; weak D call: TRBD2 (5 bases). The germline V gene has CDR1 SGHTA and CDR2 FQGNSA. Trimming pared 2 bases from V and 5 bases from J, leaving 12 bases between. The length of the CDR3 is 14 residues. CDR3: CASSLTGMRETQYF. CDR3 DNA: TGTGCCAGCAGCTTAACGGGGATGAGGGAGACCCAGTACTTC. Looking up the rest from reference TRBV7-2 and TRBJ2-5 gives the full variable domain: GAGVSQSPSNKVTEKGKDVELRCDPISGHTALYWYRQSLGQGLEFLIYFQGNSAPDKSGLPSDRFSAERTGGSVSTLTIQRTQQEDSAVYLCASSLTGMRETQYFGPGTRLLVL.

This clonotype was counted many times. The chain is built from TRBV7-6 and TRBJ2-3; D is possibly TRBD2 (6 bases). Germline CDR1 is SGHVS and CDR2 is FNYEAQ. V lost 5 bases and J lost 2, with 14 bases in between. The CDR3 has 15 amino acids. The CDR3 coding sequence is TGTGCCAGCAGCCGGCTAGCGACCTCCACAGATACGCAGTATTTT. Protein sequence: CASSRLATSTDTQYF.

The chain links TRBV27 to TRBJ1-1; D remains ambiguous. CDR3 length equals 14 residues. Trimming took 5 bases from V and 4 from J, leaving 14 bases between them. CDR1 is MNHEY and CDR2 is SMNVEV in the germline V gene (reference sequence). The CDR3 reads CASSVKGLGTEAFF. CDR3 DNA: TGTGCCAGCAGTGTCAAAGGGTTGGGCACTGAAGCTTTCTTT.

The chain is built from TRBV5-1 and TRBJ1-1; 7 nucleotides align to TRBD1. Trimming at V came to 3 bases and at J to 7 bases, leaving 9 bases not matched to a gene. The germline V gene encodes CDR1 SGHRS and CDR2 YFSETQ. This CDR3 comprises 14 residues. CDR3 nucleotide sequence: TGCGCCAGCAGCTACATAGACAGGGAGGGTGAAGCTTTCTTT. Protein: CASSYIDREGEAFF. Variable domain in full (rest from reference TRBV5-1 and TRBJ1-1): KAGVTQTPRYLIKTRGQQVTLSCSPISGHRSVSWYQQTPGQGLQFLFEYFSETQRNKGNFPGRFSGRQFSNSRSEMNVSTLELGDSALYLCASSYIDREGEAFFGQGTRLTVV.